These T cell receptor beta chains were read from a single sample in a study of T cell responses to AZD1222 COVID-19 vaccine. Sequencing used immunoSEQ multiplex PCR; TCRdb keeps in-frame clones, though not all of them. The sample lists 70,000 to 95,000 clones, approximately 91% occurring once. Sequenced material: peripheral blood, taken 28 days after the second AZD1222 dose. The source is an adult who received the AZD1222 COVID-19 vaccine. The CDR3 runs from the conserved cysteine through the conserved F or W. The order of the fields is J gene, D gene, clone size, V gene, CDR3 DNA, CDR3 protein. The D gene is left open where the match is weak. Only part of the rows carry a size: once, few, many, or a class if the clone is expanded.

TRBJ1-2 | NA | NA | TRBV20-1 | TGCAGTCACATGGGGGACTATGGCTACACCTTC | CSHMGDYGYTF
TRBJ1-4 | NA | NA | TRBV7-2 | TGTGCCAGCAGTCAACAGGGTAATGAAAAACTGTTTTTT | CASSQQGNEKLFF
TRBJ2-5 | TRBD1 | NA | TRBV2 | TGTGCCAGCAGTGGTAAAACAGGGGGCCCGGAGACCCAGTACTTC | CASSGKTGGPETQYF
TRBJ1-4 | NA | NA | TRBV6-6 | TGTGCCAGCAGTACACAGGGAACGAATGAAAAACTGTTTTTT | CASSTQGTNEKLFF
TRBJ2-2 | NA | NA | TRBV30 | TGTGCCTGGACCTCGACCACCAGGGAAGGGGAGCTGTTTTTT | CAWTSTTREGELFF
TRBJ2-1 | TRBD2 | NA | TRBV4-2 | TGTGCCAGCAGCCACACGACTAGCGGGAGTTACAATGAGCAGTTCTTC | CASSHTTSGSYNEQFF
TRBJ1-1 | TRBD1 | NA | TRBV30 | TGTGCCTGGAGTGGACTCCAGGGGGCCGGGTACACTGAAGCTTTCTTT | CAWSGLQGAGYTEAFF
TRBJ2-1 | TRBD2 | NA | TRBV2 | TGTGCCAGCTCGGTGCTGGCGAGGACTAGCAATGAGCAGTTCTTC | CASSVLARTSNEQFF
TRBJ2-1 | TRBD2 | NA | TRBV29-1 | TGCAGCGTTGAGCGACTAGCGGGGGGGGCCGGTGAGCAGTTCTTC | CSVERLAGGAGEQFF
TRBJ1-6 | NA | once | TRBV27 | TGTGCCAGCAGTTCGGGGACGGGCTCCTATAATTCACCCCTCCACTTT | CASSSGTGSYNSPLHF
TRBJ2-3 | NA | NA | TRBV5-1 | TGCGCCAGCAGCTTGGACTCAGCGGGCCAAGGGGATACGCAGTATTTT | CASSLDSAGQGDTQYF
TRBJ2-7 | NA | NA | TRBV7-5 | TGTGTCAGAAGCTTAGTGGGGCGTAGGGACTACCCCTACGAGCAGTACTTC | CVRSLVGRRDYPYEQYF
TRBJ1-1 | NA | NA | TRBV6-2/TRBV6-3 | TGTGCCAGCAGTCAGACCGGGACGTATGCTGAAGCTTTCTTT | CASSQTGTYAEAFF
TRBJ2-3 | TRBD1 | NA | TRBV5-6 | TGTGCCAGCAGCTTTGGACAGGGTGCGGATACGCAGTATTTT | CASSFGQGADTQYF
TRBJ1-1 | NA | NA | TRBV7-2 | TGTGCCAGCAGCCCGGTTCGGGGCGTTTATCAGAACACTGAAGCTTTCTTT | CASSPVRGVYQNTEAFF
TRBJ2-2 | TRBD2 | NA | TRBV6-4 | TGTGCCAGCAGTGACGCGGCGGGAGACCCAACCGGGGAGCTGTTTTTT | CASSDAAGDPTGELFF
TRBJ1-1 | NA | NA | TRBV11-3 | TGTGCCAGCAGCTCCCGGGACACCGCTGAGGGGACTGAAGCTTTCTTT | CASSSRDTAEGTEAFF
TRBJ1-3 | TRBD1 | NA | TRBV28 | TGTGCCAGCAGTTCGTCCGGGACAGGGAAAAACACCATATATTTT | CASSSSGTGKNTIYF
TRBJ1-2 | TRBD1 | NA | TRBV4-1 | TGCGCCAGCAGCCAAGAAAGGGACAGGGGTGGAGGTGGCTACACCTTC | CASSQERDRGGGGYTF
TRBJ1-2 | TRBD1 | NA | TRBV27 | TGTGCCAGCAGTTCCCCCGGGACAGGGAACTATGGCTACACCTTC | CASSSPGTGNYGYTF
TRBJ1-2 | NA | NA | TRBV6-2/TRBV6-3 | TGTGCCAGCAGTCCCCCTCGGGGTCCTGGCTACACCTTC | CASSPPRGPGYTF
TRBJ2-2 | NA | NA | TRBV27 | TGTGCCAGCAGTTCACAGGGATACCCGACCGGGGAGCTGTTTTTT | CASSSQGYPTGELFF
TRBJ1-6 | NA | NA | TRBV14 | TGTGCCAGCAGCCAAGGTTTGGGGTATAATTCACCCCTCCACTTT | CASSQGLGYNSPLHF
TRBJ2-3 | NA | NA | TRBV5-4 | TGTGCCAGCACCCCAGGGGGGGGCGGTACGCAGTATTTT | CASTPGGGGTQYF
TRBJ1-2 | NA | few | TRBV18 | TGTGCCAGCTCACCAGAGGGAAGAGGCTATGGCTACACCTTC | CASSPEGRGYGYTF
TRBJ1-5 | NA | few | TRBV12-3/TRBV12-4 | TGTGCCAGCAGTTTAGGAGGGAAACAGCCCCAGCATTTT | CASSLGGKQPQHF
TRBJ2-5 | NA | NA | TRBV15 | TGTGCCACCAGCAGAGTCCCGACGGCGGGGGAGACCCAGTACTTC | CATSRVPTAGETQYF
TRBJ2-6 | NA | few | TRBV6-1 | TGTGCCAGCAGTGAAAGGAGGGTTGGGGCCAACGTCCTGACTTTC | CASSERRVGANVLTF